This TCR beta chain was sequenced during a study of CD8+ T cells in alopecia areata. Whole-study results and caveats: Higher clonality was seen in lesional scalp than in normal scalp, especially in alopecia totalis/universalis. In patients, TCRs were shared less clearly than in mice, and HLA may possibly be involved.

RNA, once extracted, was reverse transcribed into cDNA for use as the sequencing template. Sequencing used immunoSEQ multiplex PCR; TCRdb keeps in-frame clones, though not all of them. The data hold roughly 4,200 clones, with 68% observed a single time. Germline-derived CDR1 and CDR2 are SGHRS and YFSETQ. V was trimmed by 2 bases and J by 2 bases, leaving 7 bases between them. This CDR3 comprises 13 residues. Points on this clone: No antigen is known for it.

The clonotype originates from a human donor in good health. Sequenced input: skin. The V call is TRBV5-1, the J call TRBJ1-1; D unresolved. CDR3 bases: TGCGCCAGCAGCTTCTTGGCCAACACTGAAGCTTTCTTT. It is translated as CASSFLANTEAFF.